A selection of T cell receptor beta chains follows, all from one sample in a study of blood T cell repertoires in COVID-19. Profiled with immunoSEQ multiplex PCR; TCRdb holds only in-frame clones, not every one. The table lists tens of thousands of clones, about four fifths of them singletons, with under 30% in the top ten. Sequencing was done on a sample of peripheral blood. These receptors were taken from a human donor with acute or convalescent COVID-19. The donor label of this sample is uncertain. Each CDR3 is given with its conserved first and last residue. Each record gives: J gene, D gene, V gene, clone size, CDR3 DNA, CDR3 protein. A D gene is named only where the DNA matches it firmly. Some rows mark clone size as missing; the rest say once, few, many or name a class of expanded clone.

>TRBJ2-7|TRBD2|TRBV7-9|NA
TGTGCCAGCAGCCTCACTAGCGGGAGGCACGAGCAGTACTTC
CASSLTSGRHEQYF
>TRBJ1-1|NA|TRBV6-5|NA
TGTGCCAGCAGCGGACGGGGGAACACTGAAGCTTTCTTT
CASSGRGNTEAFF
>TRBJ2-7|TRBD1|TRBV7-6|NA
TGTGCCAGCAGCAACTCCGGGACAGGTTCCTACGAGCAGTACTTC
CASSNSGTGSYEQYF
>TRBJ1-1|TRBD1|TRBV9|NA
TGTGCCAGCAGCGTAGGGTACCAGGGGGCCGGAACTGAAGCTTTCTTT
CASSVGYQGAGTEAFF
>TRBJ1-2|TRBD1|TRBV27|NA
TGTGCCAGCAGTATACGATTAGACAGGGGTCATGGCTACACCTTC
CASSIRLDRGHGYTF
>TRBJ2-1|TRBD2|TRBV4-2|NA
TGTGCCAGCAGCCCGGGGGGACTAGCGGGAGTCAGTTTTAGTAGCTCCTACAATGAGCAGTTCTTC
CASSPGGLAGVSFSSSYNEQFF
>TRBJ1-2|TRBD1|TRBV27|NA
TGTGCCAGCAGTAAGAGGGGGACAGGCTCCTATGGCTACACCTTC
CASSKRGTGSYGYTF
>TRBJ2-1|NA|TRBV6-5|NA
TGTGCCAGCAGTATCAGGGAAATCTACAATGAGCAGTTCTTC
CASSIREIYNEQFF
>TRBJ2-3|NA|TRBV14|NA
TGTGCCAGCAGCCAAGGAAATAGGAGGGCAGATACGCAGTATTTT
CASSQGNRRADTQYF
>TRBJ1-6|NA|TRBV5-8|NA
TGTGCCAGCAGCTTAAGGGGGTTGGGTAATTCACCCCTCCACTTT
CASSLRGLGNSPLHF
>TRBJ1-1|TRBD1|TRBV29-1|NA
TGCAGCGTGCGGGACAGGGTCACTGAAGCTTTCTTT
CSVRDRVTEAFF
>TRBJ2-2|NA|TRBV7-8|once
TGTGCCAGCAGCTTTCTAAACACCGGGGAGCTGTTTTTT
CASSFLNTGELFF
>TRBJ2-7|NA|TRBV3-1/TRBV3-2|NA
TGTGCCAGCAGCCAAGACCCGGCTAGCGAATACGAGCAGTACTTC
CASSQDPASEYEQYF
>TRBJ1-5|NA|TRBV27|few
TGTGCCAGCAGTCCGGGCGGGGAACCTAGCAATCAGCCCCAGCATTTT
CASSPGGEPSNQPQHF
>TRBJ2-3|TRBD2|TRBV27|NA
TGTGCCAGCAGTCGGGGGCGGGGGGACACAGATACGCAGTATTTT
CASSRGRGDTDTQYF
>TRBJ1-2|NA|TRBV28|NA
TGTGCCAGCAGTGCGACAGTTAGTTCGGTTAGTGGCTACACCTTC
CASSATVSSVSGYTF
>TRBJ2-7|TRBD1|TRBV4-2|NA
TGTGCCAGCAGCCAAGGACAGGGGGGTGGTCTCGAGCAGTACTTC
CASSQGQGGGLEQYF
>TRBJ2-5|NA|TRBV5-4|NA
TGTGCCAGCAGCTTGGGCAGGGAAGAGACCCAGTACTTC
CASSLGREETQYF
>TRBJ1-3|TRBD1|TRBV30|medium-sized
TGTGCCTGGGAACGGGACAGGGGAGATTACATATATTTT
CAWERDRGDYIYF
>TRBJ2-5|NA|TRBV7-2|once
TGTGCCAGCACAGGCGGGTCGGAGACCCAGTACTTC
CASTGGSETQYF
>TRBJ1-5|TRBD1|TRBV6-6|NA
TGTGCCAGCAGTTCATCCCGGACAGGGCCTCAGCCCCAGCATTTT
CASSSSRTGPQPQHF
>TRBJ2-5|TRBD2|TRBV7-9|NA
TGTGCCAGCAGCCCGCGACTAGCGGAAGAAGAGACCCAGTACTTC
CASSPRLAEEETQYF
>TRBJ1-5|NA|TRBV7-2|NA
TGTGCCAGCAGTCAACAGGTTACCTCGGGCAATCAGCCCCAGCATTTT
CASSQQVTSGNQPQHF
>TRBJ1-1|TRBD1|TRBV29-1|once
TGCAGCATGATGACAGGGCGAACTGAAGCTTTCTTT
CSMMTGRTEAFF
>TRBJ2-5|TRBD1|TRBV29-1|NA
TGCAGCGTCGGGACAGGGGAAGAGACCCAGTACTTC
CSVGTGEETQYF
>TRBJ2-7|TRBD1|TRBV29-1|NA
TGCAGCGTTGAGACAGGGGTGGGATCCTACGAGCAGTACTTC
CSVETGVGSYEQYF
>TRBJ1-3|NA|TRBV9|few
TGTGCCAGCAGCTTGACAGCCGGAAACACCATATATTTT
CASSLTAGNTIYF
>TRBJ1-5|NA|TRBV4-2|NA
TGTGCCAGCAGCCAAGACCGCGGAGGCTTCAATCAGCCCCAGCATTTT
CASSQDRGGFNQPQHF
>TRBJ2-2|TRBD2|TRBV5-1|NA
TGCGCCAGCAGCTTGGCCCTAGCGGGACCCGGGGAGCTGTTTTTT
CASSLALAGPGELFF
>TRBJ1-6|NA|TRBV9|NA
TGTGCCAGCAGCGTCGGACACCCGAGCTCCTATAATTCACCCCTCCACTTT
CASSVGHPSSYNSPLHF
>TRBJ2-6|NA|TRBV7-3|NA
TGTGCCAGCAGCCCCAGCTTGGGCTCTCGCTCTGGGGCCAACGTCCTGACTTTC
CASSPSLGSRSGANVLTF
>TRBJ2-1|TRBD1|TRBV28|NA
TGTGCCAGCGGCCTCCCGGGACAGGGTTACAATGAGCAGTTCTTC
CASGLPGQGYNEQFF
>TRBJ2-3|TRBD2|TRBV5-4|NA
TGTGCCAGCAGCTTGGGTCAGGGGCTAGCGGGAGGGTACACAGATACGCAGTATTTT
CASSLGQGLAGGYTDTQYF
>TRBJ2-7|TRBD1|TRBV9|NA
TGTGCCAGCAGCGGGGGGACAGGTGGAGAGCAGTACTTC
CASSGGTGGEQYF
>TRBJ1-1|TRBD1|TRBV27|NA
TGTGCCAGCACCGGCACGAACAGGGGGACTGAAGCTTTCTTT
CASTGTNRGTEAFF
>TRBJ2-3|TRBD2|TRBV15|once
TGTGCCACCAGCAGAGCCCTAGGGAGCGGGAGATCCGGTGGTACAGATACGCAGTATTTT
CATSRALGSGRSGGTDTQYF
>TRBJ1-5|TRBD1|TRBV5-1|NA
TGCGCCAGCAGCAGCGGGACAGGGGGTGGTCAGCCCCAGCATTTT
CASSSGTGGGQPQHF
>TRBJ1-2|NA|TRBV28|NA
TGTGCCAGCACCACTAGATGGACGGAGGGAACTAACTATGGCTACACCTTC
CASTTRWTEGTNYGYTF
>TRBJ1-2|TRBD1|TRBV28|NA
TGTGCCAGCAGTTTGGGACAGACATTACTTGGCTACACCTTC
CASSLGQTLLGYTF
>TRBJ2-5|TRBD2|TRBV10-3|NA
TGTGCCATCAGTGAGGGGCTAGCGGTATACTACCAAGAGACCCAGTACTTC
CAISEGLAVYYQETQYF
>TRBJ1-4|NA|TRBV11-2|NA
TGTGCCAGCAGCTTAGTTACGGGGGGTAATGAAAAACTGTTTTTT
CASSLVTGGNEKLFF
>TRBJ2-2|TRBD2|TRBV2|NA
TGTGCCAGCAGTGAAGGAAGGCTAGCGGGCGGGGAGCTGTTTTTT
CASSEGRLAGGELFF
>TRBJ2-1|TRBD1|TRBV13|NA
TGTGCCAGCAGCTTTGGGACAGAGTACAATGAGCAGTTCTTC
CASSFGTEYNEQFF
>TRBJ2-2|NA|TRBV19|NA
TGTGCCAGTAGCGCACCGGGACACAACACCGGGGAGCTGTTTTTT
CASSAPGHNTGELFF
>TRBJ1-1|NA|TRBV10-3|NA
TGTGCCATCAGTGCTCAGGGCCTCCGGAGTGATGAAGCTTTCTTT
CAISAQGLRSDEAFF
>TRBJ1-4|NA|TRBV11-2|NA
TGTGCCAGCAGCTCCTCTGGGGGGGTGAGAAAACTGTTTTTT
CASSSSGGVRKLFF
>TRBJ1-3|NA|TRBV9|NA
TGTGCCAGCAGCGTAGGATCTTCAACAGTTGGAAACACCATATATTTT
CASSVGSSTVGNTIYF
>TRBJ1-5|TRBD1|TRBV19|NA
TGTGCCAGGACGGACAGGGGCGATCAGCCCCAGCATTTT
CARTDRGDQPQHF
>TRBJ2-7|NA|TRBV27|NA
TGTGCCAGCAGGCTGACTACAGCGAATCCCTACGAGCAGTACTTC
CASRLTTANPYEQYF
>TRBJ1-6|TRBD1|TRBV6-6|NA
TGTGCCAGCAGTCACCCCTTCGACAGGGGGAATTCCATCAATTCACCCCTCCACTTT
CASSHPFDRGNSINSPLHF
>TRBJ1-2|TRBD1|TRBV11-1|NA
TGTGCCAGCAGCTACAGGGGGAACTATGGCTACACCTTC
CASSYRGNYGYTF
>TRBJ2-5|TRBD2|TRBV28|NA
TGTGCCAGCAGTTCCTCTAGCGGGAGTAGAAAGACCCAGTACTTC
CASSSSSGSRKTQYF
>TRBJ2-7|NA|TRBV29-1|once
TGCAGCGTTGAACATGACATTTCCTACGAGCAGTACTTC
CSVEHDISYEQYF
>TRBJ2-7|NA|TRBV7-9|NA
TGTGCCAGCAGCTCCGGGAACAGGGCGTACGAGCAGTACTTC
CASSSGNRAYEQYF
>TRBJ1-6|NA|TRBV4-2|NA
TGTGCCAGCAGCCAAGGCAGAACCAGGAATTCACCCCTCCACTTT
CASSQGRTRNSPLHF
>TRBJ2-3|TRBD1|TRBV30|few
TGTGCCTGGACCTTCGGGACAGCCTCCACAGATACGCAGTATTTT
CAWTFGTASTDTQYF
>TRBJ1-3|TRBD1|TRBV30|many
TGTGCCTGGAGCGCTGGACAGGGTGATGTAAACACCATATATTTT
CAWSAGQGDVNTIYF
>TRBJ2-3|NA|TRBV5-1|NA
TGCGCCAGCAGCTTGGTAATGTCAGGGTCTCTGTATTTT
CASSLVMSGSLYF
>TRBJ2-5|TRBD2|TRBV7-2|NA
TGTGCCAGCAGCCATGGACTAGCGGGGGGTTTTGAGACCCAGTACTTC
CASSHGLAGGFETQYF